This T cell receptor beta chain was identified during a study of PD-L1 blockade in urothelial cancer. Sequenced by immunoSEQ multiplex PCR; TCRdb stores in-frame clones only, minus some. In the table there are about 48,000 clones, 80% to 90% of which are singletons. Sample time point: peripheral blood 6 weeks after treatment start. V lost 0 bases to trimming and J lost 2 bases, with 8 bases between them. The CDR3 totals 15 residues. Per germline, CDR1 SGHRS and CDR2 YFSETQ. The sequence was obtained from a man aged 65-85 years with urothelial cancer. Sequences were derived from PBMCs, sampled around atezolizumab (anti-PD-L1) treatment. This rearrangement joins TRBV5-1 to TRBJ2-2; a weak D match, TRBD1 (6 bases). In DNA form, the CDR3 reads TGCGCCAGCAGCTTGGACAGGGTTAACACCGGGGAGCTGTTTTTT. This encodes CASSLDRVNTGELFF.